The T cell receptor (beta chain) under discussion was sequenced for a study of type 1 regulatory T cells. This CDR3 contains 14 residues. Germline CDR1 and CDR2: SGDLS and YYNGEE. The germline V and J ends were trimmed by 4 bases and 1 base, with 11 bases remaining between them. TCRdb redid the calling of the reads with MiXCR, one entry per CDR3 protein. The top ten hold approximately 2% of the sample, which has fewer than 75,000 distinct CDR3 sequences, about 48% seen once. In this sample, this clonotype turned up a few times. Its specificity is not known. Sequenced: cultured non-Tr1 T cells, either the whole culture or a sorted T cell fraction (not recorded which). This chain links TRBV9 with TRBJ1-1; D is undetermined. The sequence came from a human donor in good health. CDR3 DNA: TGTGCCAGCAGCATCGGACTGTGGAACACTGAAGCTTTCTTT. Encoded protein: CASSIGLWNTEAFF.